The 17 T cell receptor beta chains listed next were all sequenced from one sample in a study of T-cell reconstitution after alpha-beta-depleted transplantation in children. Library preparation (for TCRbeta) was performed with unique molecular identifiers. Via MiXCR, TCRdb re-called the PCR reads, giving one row per CDR3 protein. The data show fewer than 120,000 distinct CDR3 sequences, around 10% seen once. This sample comprised PBMCs from the stem cell graft donor, obtained from the stem cell graft. Every receptor here comes from a human donor who donated a stem cell graft to a child with acute lymphoblastic leukemia.

Many counts were recorded for this clonotype. The chain is built from TRBV18 and TRBJ2-7; the D is unclear. This CDR3 comprises 15 residues. Trimming shortened V by 6 bases and J by 2 bases, and 17 bases separated the two germline ends. The germline V gene encodes CDR1 KGHSH and CDR2 LQKENI. As DNA, the CDR3 is TGTGCCAGCTCTCTCGACGGGTACAACCCCTACGAGCAGTACTTC. Protein: CASSLDGYNPYEQYF.

J is TRBJ2-1 and V is TRBV11-1; D possibly uses TRBD1 or TRBD2 (5 bases each). In germline, CDR1 is SGHAT, CDR2 FQDESV (reference sequence). V was trimmed by 4 bases and J by 9 bases, leaving 13 bases between them. The CDR3 loop spans 13 amino acids. The CDR3 DNA reads TGTGCCAGCAGCTACACTAGGGGTGGTGAGCAGTTCTTC. As protein: CASSYTRGGEQFF.

This clonotype came up many times. This chain joins TRBV10-2 and TRBJ2-1, with D perhaps given as TRBD1 or TRBD2 (5 bases each). The CDR3 loop spans 14 amino acids. V was trimmed by 3 bases and J by 3 bases, leaving 9 bases between them. The germline V gene has CDR1 WSHSY and CDR2 SAAADI. The CDR3 spells CASSDPGRYNEQFF. The CDR3 DNA sequence: TGCGCCAGCAGTGACCCGGGACGCTACAATGAGCAGTTCTTC.

This clonotype was counted many times. The V call is TRBV5-6, the J call TRBJ1-4; a weak D match, TRBD1 (6 bases). The CDR3 extends over 15 amino acids. Germline loops: CDR1 SGHDT, CDR2 YYEEEE. The germline V and J ends were trimmed by 3 bases and 5 bases, with 14 bases remaining between them. CDR3 sequence: CASSYRVGLNEKLFF. The CDR3 nucleotides are TGTGCCAGCAGCTACAGGGTCGGGCTAAATGAAAAACTGTTTTTT.

There are many counts of this clonotype. The chain joins TRBV12-3 or TRBV12-4 to TRBJ2-1, with 10 bases matching TRBD2. V shed 4 bases and J 10 bases; nucleotides not matched to a gene: 7. The CDR3 loop spans 14 amino acids. The CDR3 sequence is CASSSTGLATEQFF. The CDR3 coding sequence is TGTGCCAGCAGTTCAACGGGACTAGCGACGGAGCAGTTCTTC.

This clonotype was seen repeatedly, ten times or more. The genes are TRBV7-9 and TRBJ1-1; D remains ambiguous. Germline CDR1 is SEHNR and CDR2 is FQNEAQ (reference sequence). Trimming stripped 6 bases from V and 7 bases from J, with 12 bases between. The CDR3 is 12 residues long. The CDR3 DNA follows: TGTGCCAGCAGGCCGGGCGAAGGTGAAGCTTTCTTT. This codes for CASRPGEGEAFF.

This sequence joins TRBV7-9 and TRBJ2-7; D is unclear. CDR1 and CDR2 (germline): SEHNR, FQNEAQ (reference sequence). The CDR3 contains 15 residues. V shed 3 bases and J shed 3 bases, with 15 bases lying between them. The CDR3 is CASSLPSRGVYEQYF. CDR3 nucleotides: TGTGCCAGCAGCTTGCCCTCTCGTGGGGTCTACGAGCAGTACTTC. The whole variable domain, remainder taken from reference TRBV7-9 and TRBJ2-7, is DTGVSQNPRHKITKRGQNVTFRCDPISEHNRLYWYRQTLGQGPEFLTYFQNEAQLEKSRLLSDRFSAERPKGSFSTLEIQRTEQGDSAMYLCASSLPSRGVYEQYFGPGTRLTVT.

This clonotype was detected ten times or more. The chain joins TRBV6-2 or TRBV6-3 to TRBJ1-4; D ambiguous. Trimming pared 0 bases from V and 9 bases from J, leaving 11 bases between. Germline V CDR1 and CDR2: MNHEY, SVGEGT. This CDR3 is 14 amino acids long. CDR3 bases: TGTGCCAGCAGTTACTCGACGGGTCGGCAAAAACTGTTTTTT. Protein product: CASSYSTGRQKLFF.

This chain uses TRBV7-9 with TRBJ2-1; D might be TRBD1 or TRBD2, each matching 5 bases. V was pared by 1 base and J by 8 bases, with 15 bases between. The CDR3 covers 15 residues. Germline V gene lookup returns CDR1 SEHNR and CDR2 FQNEAQ (reference sequence). CDR3 loop: CASSLEIPGLHEQFF. CDR3 nucleotides: TGTGCCAGCAGCTTAGAAATTCCGGGGCTCCATGAGCAGTTCTTC.

This clonotype was counted at least ten times. The chain has TRBV12-3 or TRBV12-4 and TRBJ2-1; D gene uncertain. The CDR3 contains 13 residues. The V gene lost 7 bases and the J gene lost 5 bases, with 12 bases spanning the gap. CDR3 in amino acids: CASKSSPNNEQFF. The CDR3 nucleotides read TGTGCCAGCAAGTCCAGCCCCAACAATGAGCAGTTCTTC.

This clonotype was recorded at least ten times. The chain employs TRBV4-3 and TRBJ2-4; TRBD2 agrees at 7 bases. Trimming cost V 0 bases and J 5 bases; bases outside gene matches: 10. From germline, CDR1 is LGHNA and CDR2 YSLEER. This CDR3 contains 17 residues. The CDR3 DNA is TGCGCCAGCAGCCAAGACCCAGTGGGGGAGGGAGAAAACATTCAGTACTTC. As protein: CASSQDPVGEGENIQYF.

The rearrangement links TRBV6-1 to TRBJ2-1; 9 bases align to TRBD2. The J segment lost 7 bases and the V segment lost 8 bases, leaving 9 bases of the junction unmatched. This CDR3 spans 14 amino acids. CDR1 and CDR2 (germline): MNHNS, SASEGT. The CDR3 sequence is CASGSGRVRNEQFF. CDR3 bases: TGTGCCAGCGGTAGCGGGAGAGTTAGAAATGAGCAGTTCTTC.

Many counts were recorded for this clonotype. This chain connects TRBV20-1 to TRBJ2-2; TRBD1 might be the D (5 bases). Trimming shortened V by 3 bases and J by 4 bases, and 15 bases separated the two germline ends. Germline CDR1 is DFQATT and CDR2 is SNEGSKA (reference sequence). The CDR3 is 15 residues long. CDR3 sequence: CSARVVGLRTGELFF. Written as DNA, the CDR3 is TGCAGTGCTAGGGTCGTGGGGCTACGCACCGGGGAGCTGTTTTTT.

The chain has TRBV24-1 and TRBJ1-2, with no clear D. In germline, CDR1 is KGHDR, CDR2 SFDVKD. V lost 5 bases, J lost 2 bases, and 8 bases lay in between. The CDR3 sequence is 13 residues long. CDR3 nucleotide sequence: TGTGCCACCAGTGGACCTCCAAACTATGGCTACACCTTC. Encoded protein: CATSGPPNYGYTF.

The CDR3 reads CASSLDAGFYSNYGYTF. The CDR3 region has the DNA TGCGCCAGCAGCTTGGACGCAGGGTTCTACTCAAACTATGGCTACACCTTC. The chain uses TRBV5-1 and TRBJ1-2; a weak D match, TRBD1 (5 bases). Per the germline V gene, CDR1 is SGHRS and CDR2 is YFSETQ. CDR3 size: 17 residues. V was cut by 0 bases and J by 2 bases, with 17 bases left in between.

This clonotype was seen ten or more times. The germline gene is not matched at one end of the junction; a read error may be the cause. J is TRBJ1-5 and V is TRBV7-2; D might be TRBD1 (6 bases). The CDR3 contains 14 residues. CDR1 and CDR2 (germline): SGHTA, FQGNSA. CDR3 DNA sequence: TGTGCCAGCAGCTTTCAGGGGAGCAGTCAGCCCCAGCATTTT. It is translated as CASSFQGSSQPQHF.

This clonotype was picked up many times. This rearrangement joins TRBV11-2 to TRBJ2-7; unclear D gene. Deletions cut 1 base from V and 6 bases from J, with 16 bases between. Germline V gene data show CDR1 as SGHAT and CDR2 as FQNNGV. This CDR3 is 15 amino acids long. CDR3 coding DNA: TGTGCCAGCAGCTTAGGCCAGCCGGGTAGGCTCGAGCAGTACTTC. This codes for CASSLGQPGRLEQYF.